Listed below are T cell receptor beta chains from one sample, sequenced in a study of T cell responses to AZD1222 COVID-19 vaccine. The table came from immunoSEQ multiplex PCR; TCRdb's copy has only in-frame clones and leaves some out. The repertoire holds 110,000 to 150,000 clones, with approximately 90% as singletons. The sample was peripheral blood, taken on day 0 of AZD1222 vaccination. These receptors all stem from an adult in good health. The CDR3 runs from the conserved cysteine through the conserved F or W. The order of the fields is V gene, J gene, D gene, clone size, CDR3 DNA, CDR3 protein. A D gene is named only where the DNA matches it firmly. Size is omitted from some rows. Given values are once, few, many or a class for expanded clones.

V gene: TRBV6-1; J gene: TRBJ2-1; D gene: TRBD1; clone size: .; CDR3 DNA: TGTGCCAGCAGTGAAGCGCTCAAGACAGGGGTCGGAAATGAGCAGTTCTTC; CDR3 protein: CASSEALKTGVGNEQFF
V gene: TRBV9; J gene: TRBJ2-7; D gene: .; clone size: .; CDR3 DNA: TGTGCCAGCAGCGTGTCGACAGGACTAAACTACGAGCAGTACTTC; CDR3 protein: CASSVSTGLNYEQYF
V gene: TRBV6-4; J gene: TRBJ2-1; D gene: TRBD2; clone size: .; CDR3 DNA: TGTGCCAGCAGTGACTCACAGCGGGAGGTAGTCGGTGAGCAGTTCTTC; CDR3 protein: CASSDSQREVVGEQFF
V gene: TRBV28; J gene: TRBJ1-2; D gene: .; clone size: .; CDR3 DNA: TGTGCCAGCAGTTTATTTTCCGAGCTTTATGGCTACACCTTC; CDR3 protein: CASSLFSELYGYTF
V gene: TRBV15; J gene: TRBJ2-4; D gene: .; clone size: .; CDR3 DNA: TGTGCCACCAGCACCGGAGGGTTGAACATTCAGTACTTC; CDR3 protein: CATSTGGLNIQYF
V gene: TRBV6-2/TRBV6-3; J gene: TRBJ2-7; D gene: .; clone size: .; CDR3 DNA: TGTGCCAGCAGCTCCGAGAGGGGGGAGTCCTACGAGCAGTACTTC; CDR3 protein: CASSSERGESYEQYF
V gene: TRBV7-2; J gene: TRBJ2-7; D gene: .; clone size: .; CDR3 DNA: TGTGCCAGCAGCTTACAGGGCCTCGACTACGAGCAGTACTTC; CDR3 protein: CASSLQGLDYEQYF
V gene: TRBV25-1; J gene: TRBJ2-2; D gene: .; clone size: .; CDR3 DNA: TGTGCCAGCAGTGAACTCAGGAGGACCGGGGAGCTGTTTTTT; CDR3 protein: CASSELRRTGELFF
V gene: TRBV9; J gene: TRBJ1-3; D gene: .; clone size: .; CDR3 DNA: TGTGCCAGCAGCGTAGGGGTTACTGGAAACACCATATATTTT; CDR3 protein: CASSVGVTGNTIYF
V gene: TRBV3-1/TRBV3-2; J gene: TRBJ1-3; D gene: TRBD1; clone size: .; CDR3 DNA: TGTGCCAGCAGCCAAGGGCGTCAGGGGGGTGGAAACACCATATATTTT; CDR3 protein: CASSQGRQGGGNTIYF
V gene: TRBV3-1/TRBV3-2; J gene: TRBJ1-1; D gene: .; clone size: .; CDR3 DNA: TGTGCCAGCAGCCAAGCGGGCCAAGGCACGACTGAAGCTTTCTTT; CDR3 protein: CASSQAGQGTTEAFF
V gene: TRBV3-1/TRBV3-2; J gene: TRBJ2-1; D gene: TRBD2; clone size: .; CDR3 DNA: TGTGCCAGCAGCCAGGCGGGACTAGCGGGGGACAATGAGCAGTTCTTC; CDR3 protein: CASSQAGLAGDNEQFF
V gene: TRBV5-1; J gene: TRBJ2-2; D gene: TRBD2; clone size: once; CDR3 DNA: TGCGCCAGCAGCGCGGGAGCCTACACCGGGGAGCTGTTTTTT; CDR3 protein: CASSAGAYTGELFF